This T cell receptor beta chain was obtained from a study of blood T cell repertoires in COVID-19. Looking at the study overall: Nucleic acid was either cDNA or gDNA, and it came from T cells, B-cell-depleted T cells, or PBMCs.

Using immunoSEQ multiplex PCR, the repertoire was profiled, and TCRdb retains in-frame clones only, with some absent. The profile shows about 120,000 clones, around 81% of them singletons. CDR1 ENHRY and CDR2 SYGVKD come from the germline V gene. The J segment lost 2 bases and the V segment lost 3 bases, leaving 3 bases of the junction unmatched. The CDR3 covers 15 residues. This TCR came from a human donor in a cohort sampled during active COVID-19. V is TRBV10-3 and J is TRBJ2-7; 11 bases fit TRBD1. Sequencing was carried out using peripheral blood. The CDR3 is CAISDPGQGAYEQYF. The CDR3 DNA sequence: TGTGCCATCAGTGATCCGGGACAGGGGGCCTACGAGCAGTACTTC.